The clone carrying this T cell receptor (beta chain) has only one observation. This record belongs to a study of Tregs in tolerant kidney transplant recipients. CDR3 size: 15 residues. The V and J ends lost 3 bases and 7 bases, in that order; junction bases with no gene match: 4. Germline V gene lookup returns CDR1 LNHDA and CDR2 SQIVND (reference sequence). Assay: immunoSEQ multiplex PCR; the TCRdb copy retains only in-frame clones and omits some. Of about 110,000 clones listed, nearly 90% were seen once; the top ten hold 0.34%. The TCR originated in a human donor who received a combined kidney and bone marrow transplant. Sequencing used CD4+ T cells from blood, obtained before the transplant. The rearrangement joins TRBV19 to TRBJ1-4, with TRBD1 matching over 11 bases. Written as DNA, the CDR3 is TGTGCCAGTAGTATGCCGGGACAGGGGGGTGAAAAACTGTTTTTT. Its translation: CASSMPGQGGEKLFF.